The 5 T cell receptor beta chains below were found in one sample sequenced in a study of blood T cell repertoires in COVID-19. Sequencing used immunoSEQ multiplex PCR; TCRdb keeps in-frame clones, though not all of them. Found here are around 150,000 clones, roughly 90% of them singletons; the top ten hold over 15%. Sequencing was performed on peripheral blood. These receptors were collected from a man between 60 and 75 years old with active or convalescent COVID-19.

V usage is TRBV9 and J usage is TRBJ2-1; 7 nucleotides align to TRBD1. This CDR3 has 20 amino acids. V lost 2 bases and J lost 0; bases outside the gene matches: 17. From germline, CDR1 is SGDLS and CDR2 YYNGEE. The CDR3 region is CASSVRIITDRPPSYNEQFF. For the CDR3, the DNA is TGTGCCAGCAGCGTGCGTATCATAACGGACAGGCCACCCTCCTACAATGAGCAGTTCTTC.

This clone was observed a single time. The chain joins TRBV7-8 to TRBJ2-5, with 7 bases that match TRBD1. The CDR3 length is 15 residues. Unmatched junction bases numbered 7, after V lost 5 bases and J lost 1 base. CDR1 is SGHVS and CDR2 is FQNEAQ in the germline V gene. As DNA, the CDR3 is TGTGCCAGCAGCATCCGACAGGGCTTCCAAGAGACCCAGTACTTC. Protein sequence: CASSIRQGFQETQYF.

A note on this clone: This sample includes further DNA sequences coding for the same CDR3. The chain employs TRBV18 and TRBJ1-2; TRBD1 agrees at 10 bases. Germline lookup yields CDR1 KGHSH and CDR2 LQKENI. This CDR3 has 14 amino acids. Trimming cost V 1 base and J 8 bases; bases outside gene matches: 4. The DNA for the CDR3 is TGTGCCAGCTCACCACTCGGGACAGGGGACGGCTACACCTTC. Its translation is CASSPLGTGDGYTF.

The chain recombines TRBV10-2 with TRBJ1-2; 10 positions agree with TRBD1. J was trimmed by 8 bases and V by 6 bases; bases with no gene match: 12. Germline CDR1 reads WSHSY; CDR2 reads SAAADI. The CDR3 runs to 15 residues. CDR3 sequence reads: CASREQDRGVSGYTF. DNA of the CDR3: TGCGCCAGCAGGGAACAGGACAGGGGGGTTAGCGGCTACACCTTC.

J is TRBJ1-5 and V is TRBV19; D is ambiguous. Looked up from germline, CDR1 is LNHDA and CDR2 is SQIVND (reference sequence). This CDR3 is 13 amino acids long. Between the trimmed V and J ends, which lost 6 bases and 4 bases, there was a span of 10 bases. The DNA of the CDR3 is TGTGCCAGTAGGGGGAGCCAGAATCAGCCCCAGCATTTT. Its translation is CASRGSQNQPQHF.